Below are 7 T cell receptor beta chains sequenced from a single sample in a study of OX40 agonist ivuxolimab in advanced cancers. The library came from the immunoSEQ multiplex PCR assay. As stored in TCRdb, this immuneACCESS dataset retains in-frame rearrangements with V and J assigned. A fraction of the clones does not appear; measured against another copy, unresolved V genes explain less than half of the discrepancy, and the remainder lacks a known reason. Here the sample has fewer than 100,000 clones; 70% to 85% occur a single time. The ten largest clonotypes hold around 0.45% of the sample. The sequencing used CD4+ or CD8+ T cells sorted from blood, collected in a trial of the OX40 agonist ivuxolimab. All receptors derive from an adult with an advanced solid tumor such as melanoma, head and neck, liver or kidney cancer.

This chain's CDR3 is CASSLAPGQFGYTF. The CDR3 region has the DNA TGCGCCAGCAGCTTGGCCCCGGGACAGTTCGGCTACACCTTC. This chain joins TRBV5-1 and TRBJ1-2; 7 nucleotides match TRBD1. Germline CDR1 SGHRS, CDR2 YFSETQ. V was pared by 0 bases and J by 8 bases, with 7 bases of the junction left unmatched. The CDR3 is 14 amino acids.

This chain uses TRBV9 with TRBJ1-3; 7 positions match TRBD1. CDR1 and CDR2 (germline): SGDLS, YYNGEE. J gave up 2 bases and V 4 bases, and 9 bases lay outside the gene matches. The length of the CDR3 is 16 residues. CDR3 region: CASSTHDRVPGNTIYF. CDR3 sequence (DNA): TGTGCCAGCAGCACACACGACAGGGTCCCTGGAAACACCATATATTTT.

This clone is a singleton in its sample. The genes are TRBV12-2 and TRBJ2-3. TRBV12-2 constitutes a pseudogene. The CDR3 is made up of 15 amino acids. The CDR3 DNA reads TGTGCAAGTCGCTTACTCCGGGACCACACAGATACGCAGTATTTT. Residues: CASRLLRDHTDTQYF.

The CDR3 DNA reads TGTGCCAGCAGCTTCCGGGCCCTCAATCAGCCCCAGCATTTT. It yields the protein CASSFRALNQPQHF. This chain joins TRBV5-6 and TRBJ1-5; no reliable D call. The CDR3 is 14 residues long. CDR1 SGHDT and CDR2 YYEEEE come from the germline V gene. V was clipped by 2 bases and J by 3 bases, with 9 bases between them.

In its sample, this clone was seen a few times. V is TRBV10-3 and J is TRBJ2-1, with 10 bases fitting TRBD2. Germline trimming cut 4 bases from V and 8 bases from J; bases unmatched to any gene: 5. Germline lookup yields CDR1 ENHRY and CDR2 SYGVKD. The CDR3 spans 14 residues. The CDR3 spells CAISGLAGVDEQFF. CDR3 in DNA: TGTGCCATCAGTGGGCTAGCGGGAGTCGATGAGCAGTTCTTC.

This rearrangement joins TRBV7-9 to TRBJ2-2, with D perhaps TRBD1 (5 bases). The CDR3 covers 17 residues. V gave up 5 bases and J gave up 2 bases, with 18 bases separating them. Germline CDR1 is SEHNR and CDR2 is FQNEAQ (reference sequence). The DNA of the CDR3 is TGTGCCAGCAGCCTCGGCAGGGATTCCGGAAACACCGGGGAGCTGTTTTTT. Translating it yields CASSLGRDSGNTGELFF.

The rearrangement links TRBV5-1 to TRBJ2-3, with TRBD2 matching over 10 bases. Germline assignment: CDR1 SGHRS and CDR2 YFSETQ. The CDR3 loop spans 13 amino acids. Trimming removed 8 bases from V and 2 bases from J; junction bases left unmatched: 2. CDR3 nucleotides: TGCGCCAGTGGGACTAGCGACACAGATACGCAGTATTTT. Translation gives CASGTSDTDTQYF.